The text below deals with one T cell receptor (beta chain). The antigen remains unidentified. This sample was taken from a study of shared clonotypes between healthy human individuals. CDR3 size: 15 residues. The V gene's germline CDR1 is LNHDA and CDR2 SQIVND (reference sequence). The V and J ends lost 5 bases and 5 bases, in that order; junction bases with no gene match: 6. Findings and caveats of the study: For sorted subsets, rarefaction showed incomplete sequencing despite large depth. Sequencing depth was a factor that was expected to affect clonotype sharing among donors.

The assay was carried out at the deep level. Sequencing used immunoSEQ multiplex PCR; TCRdb keeps in-frame clones, though not all of them. The sample lists about 2.4 million clones; 80% to 95% were seen once. The source is a man between 18 and 29 years old in good health. Some clones in this sample may be carry-over from other donors' samples. Sequencing used naive CD4+ T cells from PBMCs. Indicated subset: CD45RA+ positively selected. The rearrangement links TRBV19 to TRBJ2-5; 12 bases are a match to TRBD2. CDR3 DNA: TGTGCCAGTAGTGCCAGGACTAGCGGGACGGAGACCCAGTACTTC. Its protein is CASSARTSGTETQYF.